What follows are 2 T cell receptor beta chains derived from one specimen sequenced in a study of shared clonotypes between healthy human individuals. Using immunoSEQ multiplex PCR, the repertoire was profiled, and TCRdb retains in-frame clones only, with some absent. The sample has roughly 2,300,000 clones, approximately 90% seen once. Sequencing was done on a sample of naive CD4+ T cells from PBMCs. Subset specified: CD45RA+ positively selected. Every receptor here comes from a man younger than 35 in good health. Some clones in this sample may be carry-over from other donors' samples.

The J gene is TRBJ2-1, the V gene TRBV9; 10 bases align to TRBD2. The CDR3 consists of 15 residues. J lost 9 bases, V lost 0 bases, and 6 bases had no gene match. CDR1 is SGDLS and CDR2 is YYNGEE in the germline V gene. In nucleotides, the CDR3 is TGTGCCAGCAGCGTAGCTCTAGCGGGAGTGTTTGAGCAGTTCTTC. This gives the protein CASSVALAGVFEQFF. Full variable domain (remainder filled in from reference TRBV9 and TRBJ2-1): DSGVTQTPKHLITATGQRVTLRCSPRSGDLSVYWYQQSLDQGLQFLIQYYNGEERAKGNILERFSAQQFPDLHSELNLSSLELGDSALYFCASSVALAGVFEQFFGPGTRLTVL.

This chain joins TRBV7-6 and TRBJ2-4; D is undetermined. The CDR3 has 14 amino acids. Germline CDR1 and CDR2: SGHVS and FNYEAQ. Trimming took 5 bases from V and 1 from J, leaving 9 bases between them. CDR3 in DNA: TGTGCCAGCAGCCCATACCTCGCCAAAAACATTCAGTACTTC. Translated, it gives CASSPYLAKNIQYF.